Described below is a single T cell receptor (beta chain) sequence and its context. This sample was taken from a study of blood T cell repertoires in COVID-19. Study background: Specimens from acute and convalescent COVID-19 originated in the United States, Italy and Spain. Sample material is recorded as cDNA or gDNA derived from T cells, B-cell-depleted T cells, or PBMCs.

How the authors handled the data: Amplification from reference gene primers served as the basis for estimated nucleated cell counts. Sequencing was performed with immunoSEQ multiplex PCR; in TCRdb, only in-frame clones are kept and a portion is missing. V and J calls and clone size follow that table, whereas D and trimming were derived from the DNA. The top ten clones hold less than 7% of a sample with around 56,000 clones, approximately 87% of them seen once. This CDR3 has 15 residues. With V trimmed by 4 bases and J by 3 bases, 4 bases remained unmatched. CDR1 is SGHDT, CDR2 YYEEEE, per germline. The chain is built from TRBV5-6 and TRBJ2-4, with TRBD1 identical over 10 bases. Sequencing was done on a sample of peripheral blood. The sequence derives from a man aged 55 to 70 with active or convalescent COVID-19. DNA for the CDR3: TGTGCCAGCAGCCGACAGGGGGCAAACAAAAACATTCAGTACTTC. This gives the protein CASSRQGANKNIQYF.